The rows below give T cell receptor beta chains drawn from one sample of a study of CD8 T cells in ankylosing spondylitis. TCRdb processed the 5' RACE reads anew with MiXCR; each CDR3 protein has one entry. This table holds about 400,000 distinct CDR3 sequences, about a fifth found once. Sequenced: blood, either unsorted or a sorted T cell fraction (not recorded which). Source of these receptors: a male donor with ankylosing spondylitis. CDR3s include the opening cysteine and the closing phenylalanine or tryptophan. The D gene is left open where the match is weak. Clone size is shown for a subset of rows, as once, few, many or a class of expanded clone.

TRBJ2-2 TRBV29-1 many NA TGCAGCGTTGGGACCCGCCGGGGCACCGGGGAGCTGTTTTTT CSVGTRRGTGELFF
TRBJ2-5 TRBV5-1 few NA TGCGCCAGCAGCTTACCGATGGGACCCGGGGGAGAGACCCAGTACTTC CASSLPMGPGGETQYF
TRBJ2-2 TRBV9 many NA TGTGCCAGCAGCGTGACTTCAACCGGGGAGCTGTTTTTT CASSVTSTGELFF
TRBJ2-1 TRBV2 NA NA TGTGCCAGCAGTGAACAGGGGGGCTCCTACAATGAGCAGTTCTTC CASSEQGGSYNEQFF
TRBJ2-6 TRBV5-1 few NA TGCGCCAGCACCGATCCGTCTGGGGCCAACGTCCTGACTTTC CASTDPSGANVLTF
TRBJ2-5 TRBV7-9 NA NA TGTGCCAGCAGCTTAGCTGGGAGGATCGAGACCCAGTACTTC CASSLAGRIETQYF
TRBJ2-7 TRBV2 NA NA TGTGCCAGCAGTGAACGGAACTACGAGCAGTACTTC CASSERNYEQYF
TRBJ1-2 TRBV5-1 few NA TGCGCCAGCAGCAAGACCTCAGGGACACACCAAACGGAAGGCTACACCTTC CASSKTSGTHQTEGYTF
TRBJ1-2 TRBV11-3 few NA TGTGCCAGCAGCTTAGGAGGAAACCCATCCTATGGCTACACCTTC CASSLGGNPSYGYTF
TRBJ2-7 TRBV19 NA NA TGTGCCAGTAGTATACAGAGCCCAGGACTCACCTACGAGCAGTACTTC CASSIQSPGLTYEQYF
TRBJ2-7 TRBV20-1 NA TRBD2 TGCAGTGCTAGGGCTGGGCTAGCGGGAGGAGGCGAGCAGTACTTC CSARAGLAGGGEQYF
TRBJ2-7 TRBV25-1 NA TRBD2 TGTGCCAGCAGCCGCGGGAGGAGGTCCTACGAGCAGTACTTC CASSRGRRSYEQYF
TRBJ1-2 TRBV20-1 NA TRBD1 TGCAGTGCGCACGGGACAGGGGGCGTGGGTGGCTACACCTTC CSAHGTGGVGGYTF
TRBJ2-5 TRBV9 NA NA TGTGCCAGCAGCGTGCTAGGACTTCTCCAAGAGACCCAGTACTTC CASSVLGLLQETQYF
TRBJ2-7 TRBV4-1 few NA TGCGCCAGCAGCCAATCCGGGACAACTAGCTCCTACGAGCAGTACTTC CASSQSGTTSSYEQYF
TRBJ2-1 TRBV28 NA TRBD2 TGTGCCAGCAGTTCCACTAGCGGGAGCATCTACAATGAGCAGTTCTTC CASSSTSGSIYNEQFF
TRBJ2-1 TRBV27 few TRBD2 TGTGCCAGCAGTGGACTAGCCGACAATGAGCAGTTCTTC CASSGLADNEQFF
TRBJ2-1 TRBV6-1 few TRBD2 TGTGCCAGCACCGGACTAGCAGCCAGCACCCAGTCCAATGAGCAGTTCTTC CASTGLAASTQSNEQFF
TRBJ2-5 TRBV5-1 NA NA TGCGCCAGCAGCCTCAGGGTCCAAGAGACCCAGTACTTC CASSLRVQETQYF
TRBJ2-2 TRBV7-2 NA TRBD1 TGTGCCAGCAGCTCACCGACTCTGACAGGGTCCGGGGAGCTGTTTTTT CASSSPTLTGSGELFF
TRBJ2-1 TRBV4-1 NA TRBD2 TGCGCCAGCAGCCAAGAACTTCTAGCGGTTGATTACAATGAGCAGTTCTTC CASSQELLAVDYNEQFF
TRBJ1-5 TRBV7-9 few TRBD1 TGTGCCAGCAGCTTGAGGGGACAGCCAAATCAGCCCCAGCATTTT CASSLRGQPNQPQHF
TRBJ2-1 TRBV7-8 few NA TGTGCCAGCAGCTTAGGGTATTCCTACAATGAGCAGTTCTTC CASSLGYSYNEQFF
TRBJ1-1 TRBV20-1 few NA TGCAGTGCTCCCCGGGCGACAGGATACACTGAAGCTTTCTTT CSAPRATGYTEAFF
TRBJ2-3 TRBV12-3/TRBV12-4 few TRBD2 TGTGCCAGCAGTTTCGGCGGGAGCGGGACAGATACGCAGTATTTT CASSFGGSGTDTQYF
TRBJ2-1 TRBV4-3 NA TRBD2 TGCGCCAGCAGCCAAGATTCGGCTAGCGGAACCTACAATGAGCAGTTCTTC CASSQDSASGTYNEQFF
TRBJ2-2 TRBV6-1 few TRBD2 TGTGCCGGGGAACTAACGGGAGGGTACACCGGGGAGCTGTTTTTT CAGELTGGYTGELFF
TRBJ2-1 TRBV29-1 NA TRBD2 TGCAGCGCCATGACTAGCGGAGGCTATGAGCAGTTCTTC CSAMTSGGYEQFF
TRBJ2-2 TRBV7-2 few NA TGTGCCAGCAGCTTTGGGGGGCTCGGCACCGGGGAGCTGTTTTTT CASSFGGLGTGELFF
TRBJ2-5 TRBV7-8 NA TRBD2 TGTGCCAGCAGCTCGGGACTAACCCATGCAGAGACCCAGTACTTC CASSSGLTHAETQYF
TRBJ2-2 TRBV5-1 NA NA TGCGCCAGCAGCCCTCGGGACCAAAACACCGGGGAGCTGTTTTTT CASSPRDQNTGELFF
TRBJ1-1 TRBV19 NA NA TGTGCCAGTAGTATAGGCAGGGAAGCTTTCTTT CASSIGREAFF
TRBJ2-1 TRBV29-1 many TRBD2 TGCAGCACGGGACTAGCGGGAGTGGTTGAGCAGTTCTTC CSTGLAGVVEQFF
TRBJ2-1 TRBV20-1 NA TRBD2 TGCAGTGCTAGGACTAGCGCACCCTATTATGAGCAGTTCTTC CSARTSAPYYEQFF
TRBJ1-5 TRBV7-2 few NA TGTGCCAGCAGCTTACAGGAGAATGGGCCCCAGCATTTT CASSLQENGPQHF
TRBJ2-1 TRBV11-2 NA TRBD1 TGTGCCAGCAGCTTAGATTCAGGCAGGGGGCTCGGCAATGAGCAGTTCTTC CASSLDSGRGLGNEQFF
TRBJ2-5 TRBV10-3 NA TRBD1 TGTGCCATCAGCCCCTCGGACAGGGGGCCACAAGAGACCCAGTACTTC CAISPSDRGPQETQYF
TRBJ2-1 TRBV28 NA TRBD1 TGTGCCAGCAGGGAACCGGGACAGGACTACAATGAGCAGTTCTTC CASREPGQDYNEQFF
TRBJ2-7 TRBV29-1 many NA TGCAGCGTTGTGGGTCGCGCCTACGAGCAGTACTTC CSVVGRAYEQYF
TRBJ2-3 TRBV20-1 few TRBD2 TGCAGTGCTAGCGGACTAGCCCCAGATACGCAGTATTTT CSASGLAPDTQYF
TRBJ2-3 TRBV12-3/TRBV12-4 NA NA TGTGCCAGCAGACCGAGCGGAGCCAGAGGGGATACGCAGTATTTT CASRPSGARGDTQYF
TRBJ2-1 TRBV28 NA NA TGTGCCACTACCCCATTAATTCATGAGCAGTTCTTC CATTPLIHEQFF
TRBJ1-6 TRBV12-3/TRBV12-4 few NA TGTGCCAGCAGTTTATTCGGAAAGGATTCACCCCTCCACTTT CASSLFGKDSPLHF
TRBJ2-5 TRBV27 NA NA TGTGCCAGCAGTTTATCGTGGGGGTCACAAGAGACCCAGTACTTC CASSLSWGSQETQYF
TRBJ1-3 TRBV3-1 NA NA TGTGCCAGCAGCTCAGGCATGGGAGGAAACACCATATATTTT CASSSGMGGNTIYF
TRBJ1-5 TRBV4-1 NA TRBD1 TGCGCCAGCAGCCCGGGACAGGGTCCGAATCAGCCCCAGCATTTT CASSPGQGPNQPQHF
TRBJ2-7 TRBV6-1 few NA TGTGCCAGCAGTGACCGGGACCGCATTACGTTTTGGTACTTC CASSDRDRITFWYF
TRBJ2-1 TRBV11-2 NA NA TGTGCCAGCAGCTTCGAGGGAGCGGACAATGAGCAGTTCTTC CASSFEGADNEQFF